The subject of this entry is one TCR beta chain. Repertoires were generated with immunoSEQ multiplex PCR, while TCRdb's copy carries only in-frame clones and drops some. This table holds around 100,000 clones, around nine tenths found once. The sample comes from a study of blood T cell repertoires in COVID-19. V lost 8 bases, J lost 9 bases, and 11 bases stayed unmatched. From germline, CDR1 is SEHNR and CDR2 FQNEAQ (reference sequence). The CDR3 loop spans 15 amino acids. The chain carries TRBV7-9 and TRBJ2-1; 12 bases align to TRBD2. This receptor was identified in a human donor in a cohort sampled during active COVID-19. Sequencing was performed on peripheral blood. CDR3: CASRQTSGSFGEQFF. The CDR3 DNA follows: TGTGCCAGCCGCCAGACTAGCGGGAGTTTTGGTGAGCAGTTCTTC.